One sample yielded the 15 T cell receptor beta chains listed below, sequenced in a study of blood T cells in healthy people across ages. With a J-beta primer mix and a sample-barcoded 5' primer, a second PCR ran roughly 6 to 11 cycles. A single record per CDR3 protein comes from TCRdb applying MiXCR to the 5' RACE reads. The data show hundreds of thousands of distinct CDR3 sequences, 52% seen once. Sequenced input: blood. The receptors were sampled from a woman older than 75 in good health.

Notes on this clonotype: Given a much more abundant clone one base away, this may be a read error. The chain has TRBV10-3 and TRBJ2-3, with 11 bases fitting TRBD2. CDR1 is ENHRY and CDR2 is SYGVKD in the germline V gene. V lost 5 bases to trimming and J lost 3 bases; unmatched junction nucleotides: 7. The CDR3 consists of 16 residues. CDR3: CAISPPLAGVTDTQYF. As DNA, the CDR3 is TGTGCCATCAGTCCCCCACTAGCGGGAGTTACAGATACGCAGTATTTT.

This chain joins TRBV20-1 and TRBJ1-1; D is uncertain. Between the trimmed V and J ends, which lost 6 bases and 1 base, there was a span of 12 bases. The CDR3 is 13 residues long. Germline V gives CDR1 DFQATT, CDR2 SNEGSKA (reference sequence). CDR3 in DNA: TGCAGTGCCACGCCCCCACAGAACACTGAAGCTTTCTTT. Its protein product is CSATPPQNTEAFF.

This clonotype was seen more than once but under ten times. V and J are TRBV7-2 and TRBJ2-1; D is uncertain. The DNA end is more similar to TRBJ2-7, so the J call may be wrong. This CDR3 is built from 14 residues. CDR1 and CDR2 from the germline V gene are SGHTA and FQGNSA. CDR3 amino acids: CASTHTSSYNEQYF. In DNA, the CDR3 is TGTGCCAGCACCCATACGAGCTCCTACAATGAGCAGTACTTC.

The J gene is TRBJ2-7, the V gene TRBV27; D might be TRBD1 (5 bases). The germline V and J ends were trimmed by 2 bases and 3 bases, with 14 bases remaining between them. The CDR3 loop spans 15 amino acids. Germline CDR1 reads MNHEY; CDR2 reads SMNVEV (reference sequence). In DNA form, the CDR3 reads TGTGCCAGCAGTTTAAGTTCAGGGAATCTCTACGAGCAGTACTTC. It yields the protein CASSLSSGNLYEQYF.

The rearrangement links TRBV4-1 to TRBJ2-1; 9 bases fit TRBD2. Trimming cost V 2 bases and J 6 bases; bases outside gene matches: 11. This CDR3 is 17 amino acids long. Germline V CDR1 and CDR2: MGHRA, YSYEKL. CDR3 loop: CASSQPLAGAQGNEQFF. The CDR3 nucleotides read TGCGCCAGCAGCCAACCTTTAGCGGGAGCCCAGGGCAATGAGCAGTTCTTC.

This clonotype was observed many times. The rearrangement links TRBV5-1 to TRBJ2-4; 8 nucleotides agree with TRBD2. Germline V gene lookup returns CDR1 SGHRS and CDR2 YFSETQ. With V trimmed by 1 base and J by 9 bases, 0 bases remained unmatched. The length of the CDR3 is 12 residues. The CDR3 sequence: CASSLSGGIQYF. CDR3 bases: TGCGCCAGCAGCTTGAGCGGGGGCATTCAGTACTTC.

This clonotype was found many times. The rearrangement joins TRBV5-1 to TRBJ2-1; D gene ambiguous. CDR3 size: 14 residues. Germline assignment: CDR1 SGHRS and CDR2 YFSETQ. Trimming removed 7 bases from V and 0 bases from J, with 11 bases in between. CDR3 region: CASSRLNSYNEQFF. CDR3 nucleotide sequence: TGCGCCAGCTCGAGGTTGAACTCCTACAATGAGCAGTTCTTC. Using reference TRBV5-1 and TRBJ2-1 for the parts outside the CDR3, the full variable domain is KAGVTQTPRYLIKTRGQQVTLSCSPISGHRSVSWYQQTPGQGLQFLFEYFSETQRNKGNFPGRFSGRQFSNSRSEMNVSTLELGDSALYLCASSRLNSYNEQFFGPGTRLTVL.

This clonotype was detected many times. This sequence joins TRBV29-1 and TRBJ2-1; TRBD2 matches at 7 bases. The germline CDR1 and CDR2 sequences are SQVTM and ANQGSEA. V shed 4 bases and J 7 bases; nucleotides not matched to a gene: 7. This CDR3 is 13 amino acids long. CDR3 sequence reads: CSVAGDYFNEQFF. CDR3 coding DNA: TGCAGCGTTGCCGGGGACTACTTTAATGAGCAGTTCTTC.

The chain carries TRBV20-1 and TRBJ2-7, with a weak D call TRBD2 (6 bases). The CDR3 is 14 amino acids. Trimming took off 0 bases at V and 2 bases at J, with 11 bases between the two ends. CDR1 is DFQATT, CDR2 SNEGSKA, per germline (reference sequence). CDR3 DNA: TGCAGTGCTAGAGATATCGGGGGACCCTACGAGCAGTACTTC. Amino acids: CSARDIGGPYEQYF.

This clonotype was observed at least ten times. In DNA, the CDR3 is TGTGCCAGCAGTTCGACAGGGGGCGGGCATTCACCCCTCCACTTT. It codes for CASSSTGGGHSPLHF. V and J are TRBV6-6 and TRBJ1-6; 10 bases map to TRBD1. With 4 bases clipped from V and 8 bases from J, the junction kept 5 bases outside the gene matches. This CDR3 spans 15 amino acids. The germline V gene encodes CDR1 MNHNY and CDR2 SVGAGI (reference sequence).

On this clonotype itself: The junction shows a germline mismatch at one end, possibly a read error. CDR3 nucleotides: TGTGCCAGCAGATCATCCGTTCGACGAGCGGGAGCCAATGAGCAGTTTTTC. It is translated as CASRSSVRRAGANEQFF. This sequence joins TRBV12-3 or TRBV12-4 and TRBJ2-1; 8 positions match TRBD2. This CDR3 comprises 17 residues.

V gene TRBV7-2 combines with J gene TRBJ2-1; TRBD2 aligns across 10 bases. With V trimmed by 2 bases and J by 7 bases, 11 bases remained unmatched. CDR1 and CDR2 from the germline V gene are SGHTA and FQGNSA. This CDR3 is 17 amino acids long. CDR3 loop: CASSLPAGGPQRNEQFF. In DNA form, the CDR3 reads TGTGCCAGCAGCTTACCAGCGGGAGGGCCACAAAGGAATGAGCAGTTCTTC. Combining the CDR3 with reference TRBV7-2 and TRBJ2-1 gives the whole variable domain GAGVSQSPSNKVTEKGKDVELRCDPISGHTALYWYRQSLGQGLEFLIYFQGNSAPDKSGLPSDRFSAERTGGSVSTLTIQRTQQEDSAVYLCASSLPAGGPQRNEQFFGPGTRLTVL.

This clonotype showed up just once. Just one base apart from a much larger clone, this may be a read error. V and J are TRBV7-7 and TRBJ2-1; the D is unclear. The end of the DNA aligns better with TRBJ2-7, so the J call may be wrong. The CDR3 runs to 15 residues. Germline V gene data show CDR1 as SSHAT and CDR2 as FNYEAQ (reference sequence). CDR3 loop: CASSFGRASYNEQYF. CDR3 sequence (DNA): TGTGCTAGCAGCTTCGGGCGAGCCTCCTACAATGAGCAGTACTTC.

This clonotype came up many times. This chain joins TRBV12-3 or TRBV12-4 and TRBJ1-4, with D possibly TRBD1 on 5 matching bases. The CDR3 covers 13 residues. V lost 10 bases, J lost 3 bases, and 12 bases lay in between. CDR3 sequence (DNA): TGTGCCACCAGGCGGGGGGCTAATGAAAAACTGTTTTTT. Its translation is CATRRGANEKLFF.

The rearrangement joins TRBV29-1 to TRBJ1-1; D remains ambiguous. The length of the CDR3 is 13 residues. CDR1 SQVTM and CDR2 ANQGSEA come from the germline V gene. V shed 7 bases and J shed 1 base, with 13 bases lying between them. CDR3 protein: CSASAGKNTEAFF. In nucleotides, the CDR3 is TGCAGCGCTTCTGCCGGGAAGAACACTGAAGCTTTCTTT. The whole variable domain, remainder taken from reference TRBV29-1 and TRBJ1-1, is SAVISQKPSRDICQRGTSLTIQCQVDSQVTMMFWYRQQPGQSLTLIATANQGSEATYESGFVIDKFPISRPNLTFSTLTVSNMSPEDSSIYLCSASAGKNTEAFFGQGTRLTVV.